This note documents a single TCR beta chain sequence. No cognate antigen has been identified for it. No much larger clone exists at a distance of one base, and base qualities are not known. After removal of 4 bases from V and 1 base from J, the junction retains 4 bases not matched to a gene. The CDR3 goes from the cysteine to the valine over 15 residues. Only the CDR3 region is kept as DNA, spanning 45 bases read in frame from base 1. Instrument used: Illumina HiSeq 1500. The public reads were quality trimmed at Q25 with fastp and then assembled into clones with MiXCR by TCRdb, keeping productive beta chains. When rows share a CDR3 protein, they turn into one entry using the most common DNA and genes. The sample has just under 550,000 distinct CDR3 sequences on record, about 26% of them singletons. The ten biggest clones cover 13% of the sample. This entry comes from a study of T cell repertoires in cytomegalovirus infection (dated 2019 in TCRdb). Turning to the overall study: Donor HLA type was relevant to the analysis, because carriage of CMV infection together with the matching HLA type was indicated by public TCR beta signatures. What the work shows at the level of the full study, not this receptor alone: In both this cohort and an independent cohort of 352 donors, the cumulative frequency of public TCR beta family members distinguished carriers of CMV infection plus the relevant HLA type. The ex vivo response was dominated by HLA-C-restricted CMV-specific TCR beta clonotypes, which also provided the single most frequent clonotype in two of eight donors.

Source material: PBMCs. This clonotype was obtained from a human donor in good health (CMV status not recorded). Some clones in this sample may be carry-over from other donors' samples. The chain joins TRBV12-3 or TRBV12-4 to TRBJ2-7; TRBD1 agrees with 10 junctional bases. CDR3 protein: CASSSGQGGSYEQYV. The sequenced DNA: TGTGCCAGCAGTTCCGGACAGGGGGGTTCCTACGAGCAGTACGTC.